What follows are 13 T cell receptor beta chains derived from one specimen sequenced in a study of beta chain features in type 1 diabetes. Of the isolated RNA, all was reverse transcribed, and so the sequenced material was expressed TCRB transcripts. Here immunoSEQ multiplex PCR was the method, and the copy in TCRdb shows in-frame clones only, minus some. The profile shows almost 350,000 clones, about a tenth of them singletons. These receptors lack a known antigen. Study observations and caveats: Type 1 diabetes patients showed a moderate but significant shortening of TCRB CDR3s in all four CD4+ subsets.

Sequenced sample: central memory CD4+ T cells from blood. These receptors originate from a young man with type 1 diabetes.

The chain has TRBV20-1 and TRBJ2-7; no definite D call. The CDR3 has 11 residues. Germline CDR1 and CDR2: DFQATT and SNEGSKA (reference sequence). V was shortened by 3 bases and J by 6 bases, with 9 bases between the two germline ends. The CDR3 region is CSASPGPEQYF. CDR3 bases: TGCAGTGCTAGCCCAGGTCCCGAGCAGTACTTC.

The chain joins TRBV6-5 to TRBJ2-3; D may be TRBD2 (6 bases). V was trimmed by 0 bases and J by 6 bases, leaving 13 bases between them. The germline V gene encodes CDR1 MNHEY and CDR2 SVGAGI. This CDR3 is 15 amino acids long. CDR3 DNA sequence: TGTGCCAGCAGTTACTCGCTCGGGAGCCAGGATACGCAGTATTTT. This sequence encodes CASSYSLGSQDTQYF.

The chain has TRBV7-9 and TRBJ1-2; D is perhaps TRBD1 (5 bases). The CDR3 covers 14 residues. Germline lookup yields CDR1 SEHNR and CDR2 FQNEAQ (reference sequence). The ends were cut back, 2 bases at V and 2 bases at J, with 9 bases in the middle. CDR3 bases: TGTGCCAGCAGCTTAACTCCAGGGAACTATGGCTACACCTTC. This gives the protein CASSLTPGNYGYTF.

This clone was observed a handful of times. Other DNA sequences from this sample encode an identical CDR3 as well. As DNA, the CDR3 is TGCAGTGCTAACACAGATACGCAGTATTTT. This gives the protein CSANTDTQYF. The chain joins TRBV20-1 to TRBJ2-3; unclear D gene. This CDR3 comprises 10 residues. Trimming removed 4 bases at V and 2 bases at J, with 1 base between. CDR1 and CDR2 (germline): DFQATT, SNEGSKA (reference sequence).

This clone was seen at least ten times. This sequence joins TRBV2 and TRBJ2-2; D may match TRBD1 or TRBD2 (5 bases each). The CDR3 length is 15 residues. The germline V gene has CDR1 SNHLY and CDR2 FYNNEI. Trimming cost V 7 bases and J 1 base, with 13 bases left between them. Written as DNA, the CDR3 is TGTGCCAGCATCCCGGGACGCTTGAACACCGGGGAGCTGTTTTTT. It specifies CASIPGRLNTGELFF.

The chain joins TRBV28 to TRBJ1-2; TRBD1 matches 7 bases. The CDR3 consists of 11 residues. CDR1 is MDHEN and CDR2 is SYDVKM in the germline V gene. The junction had 2 bases not matched to a gene; V was cut back by 9 bases and J by 4 bases. This CDR3 is CASRDSYGYTF. In nucleotides, the CDR3 is TGTGCCAGTAGGGACAGCTATGGCTACACCTTC.

This clone was seen only a few times. The chain is built from TRBV19 and TRBJ2-1, with D possibly being TRBD2 (5 bases). V was trimmed by 0 bases and J by 0 bases, leaving 15 bases between them. CDR1 is LNHDA, CDR2 SQIVND, per germline (reference sequence). The length of the CDR3 is 18 residues. CDR3 sequence: CASSIDGLKTYSYNEQFF. The CDR3 coding sequence is TGTGCCAGTAGTATAGACGGACTGAAGACTTACTCCTACAATGAGCAGTTCTTC.

This clone was counted only a few times. The rearrangement joins TRBV27 to TRBJ1-2; D possibly corresponds to TRBD1 (5 bases). Germline-derived CDR1 and CDR2 are MNHEY and SMNVEV (reference sequence). The CDR3 is made up of 14 amino acids. Trimming stripped 4 bases from V and 4 bases from J, with 13 bases between. The CDR3 DNA reads as TGTGCCAGCAGTTCCTGGGACGGGGCCTATGGCTACACCTTC. Amino acids: CASSSWDGAYGYTF.

The CDR3 loop reads CASSVVPRTDTQYF. In nucleotides, the CDR3 is TGTGCCAGCAGCGTAGTTCCCCGCACAGATACGCAGTATTTT. This chain connects TRBV9 to TRBJ2-3; D is unclear. CDR1 and CDR2 from the germline V gene are SGDLS and YYNGEE. The CDR3 runs 14 residues. V shed 0 bases and J shed 1 base, with 6 bases lying between them.

Here the CDR3 DNA reads TGTGCCAGCACCAACGACGGGTATGAAGCTTTCTTT. Translated, it gives CASTNDGYEAFF. V usage is TRBV5-6 and J usage is TRBJ1-1, with D hard to call. Germline-derived CDR1 and CDR2 are SGHDT and YYEEEE. The CDR3 has 12 residues. Trimming stripped 6 bases from V and 7 bases from J, with 13 bases between.

This clone was picked up a small number of times. The rearrangement links TRBV5-6 to TRBJ2-2; unclear D gene. V dropped 2 bases and J dropped 6 bases, with 8 bases sitting between them. The germline V gene has CDR1 SGHDT and CDR2 YYEEEE. This CDR3 has 13 residues. The CDR3, as DNA: TGTGCCAGCAGCTTTGAGCTGGCCGGGGAGCTGTTTTTT. Residues: CASSFELAGELFF.

This clone was found many times. V and J are TRBV7-8 and TRBJ2-1, with 13 bases aligning to TRBD2. This CDR3 contains 15 residues. The V gene end was trimmed by 5 bases and the J gene end by 4 bases; junction bases not matched to a gene: 2. Germline assignment: CDR1 SGHVS and CDR2 FQNEAQ. The CDR3 DNA is TGTGCCAGCAGCATGGGACTAGCGGGGTACAATGAGCAGTTCTTC. This translates into CASSMGLAGYNEQFF.

This clone was found a few times. Additional DNA sequences in this sample encode the identical CDR3. The rearrangement uses TRBV5-1 and TRBJ2-6; D unclear. V was shortened by 0 bases and J by 0 bases, with 4 bases between the two germline ends. The CDR3 is 15 amino acids. Germline CDR1 reads SGHRS; CDR2 reads YFSETQ. CDR3 in amino acids: CASSLGSSGANVLTF. CDR3 bases: TGCGCCAGCAGCTTGGGGAGCTCTGGGGCCAACGTCCTGACTTTC. Based on the CDR3 plus reference TRBV5-1 and TRBJ2-6, the full variable domain is KAGVTQTPRYLIKTRGQQVTLSCSPISGHRSVSWYQQTPGQGLQFLFEYFSETQRNKGNFPGRFSGRQFSNSRSEMNVSTLELGDSALYLCASSLGSSGANVLTFGAGSRLTVL.